The 23 T cell receptor beta chains listed next were all sequenced from one sample in a study of blood T cells in healthy people across ages. Combining a sample-barcoded 5' primer with a J-beta primer mix, a second PCR ran for roughly 7 to 12 cycles. TCRdb analysed the 5' RACE reads with MiXCR anew, one entry per CDR3 protein. The repertoire holds 800,000 to 950,000 distinct CDR3 sequences, with 25% to 35% as singletons. These sequences were also reported in another study, on T cells of mothers and their children.

Sequenced sample: blood. The origin of the receptors is a woman aged 40 to 50 in good health.

At least ten counts were recorded for this clonotype. V usage is TRBV15 and J usage is TRBJ1-5, with D possibly TRBD1 on 6 matching bases. Germline-derived CDR1 and CDR2 are LNHNV and YYDKDF (reference sequence). Trimming cost V 1 base and J 2 bases, with 18 bases left between them. This CDR3 is 18 amino acids long. The CDR3 DNA reads as TGTGCCACCAGCAGAGCCGGGGGCCGACAAAAACGCAATCAGCCCCAGCATTTT. This gives the protein CATSRAGGRQKRNQPQHF.

Turning to this clonotype: A much larger clone lies one base from this, so it may be a read error. The chain links TRBV7-2 to TRBJ2-7, with 9 bases identical to TRBD2. TRBJ2-5 explains the end of the DNA better; the J call may be wrong. The CDR3 has 17 amino acids. Germline V lookup: CDR1 SGHTA, CDR2 FQGNSA. The CDR3 protein is CASSSGARAGGSETQYF. In DNA form, the CDR3 reads TGTGCCAGCAGCTCCGGGGCCCGAGCGGGGGGATCAGAGACCCAGTACTTC.

A few counts support this clonotype. Being one base from a much bigger clone, this may be a read error. The chain couples TRBV12-3 or TRBV12-4 to TRBJ1-1; D is perhaps TRBD1 (6 bases). The length of the CDR3 is 14 residues. V lost 4 bases, J lost 4 bases, and 13 bases lay in between. This CDR3 is CASSWDGGGTEAFF. As DNA, the CDR3 is TGTGCCAGCAGTTGGGACGGGGGCGGCACTGAAGCTTTCTTT.

V usage is TRBV29-1 and J usage is TRBJ1-4; D unclear. Germline V lookup: CDR1 SQVTM, CDR2 ANQGSEA. The V end lost 0 bases, the J end lost 8 bases, and 7 bases lay between the germline ends. This CDR3 comprises 12 residues. As DNA, the CDR3 is TGCAGCGTTGAAGATCGAGGGGAAAAACTGTTTTTT. It specifies CSVEDRGEKLFF. Together with reference TRBV29-1 and TRBJ1-4, the CDR3 gives the full variable domain: SAVISQKPSRDICQRGTSLTIQCQVDSQVTMMFWYRQQPGQSLTLIATANQGSEATYESGFVIDKFPISRPNLTFSTLTVSNMSPEDSSIYLCSVEDRGEKLFFGSGTQLSVL.

The V and J genes are TRBV5-1 and TRBJ1-2, with 8 nucleotides matching TRBD1. The CDR3 has 13 residues. V lost 4 bases and J lost 7; bases outside the gene matches: 6. Germline CDR1 reads SGHRS; CDR2 reads YFSETQ. The CDR3 DNA follows: TGCGCCAGCAGCCCCGCAGGGGGCGGTGGCTACACCTTC. It encodes CASSPAGGGGYTF.

The chain carries TRBV12-3 or TRBV12-4 and TRBJ1-2; D not certain. The CDR3 extends over 12 amino acids. The ends were cut back, 10 bases at V and 4 bases at J, with 13 bases in the middle. The CDR3 sequence is CANSQSLYGYTF. The CDR3 DNA reads TGTGCCAACAGCCAAAGCCTCTATGGCTACACCTTC.

This clonotype appeared a few times. V gene TRBV12-3 or TRBV12-4 combines with J gene TRBJ1-5, with D possibly being TRBD1 (6 bases). Trimming took off 3 bases at V and 3 bases at J, with 15 bases between the two ends. This CDR3 contains 16 residues. CDR3 nucleotides: TGTGCCAGCAGTTTGGGGAACAGGGAGAACAATCAGCCCCAGCATTTT. Residues: CASSLGNRENNQPQHF.

This clonotype occurred many times. The chain uses TRBV11-2 and TRBJ1-2; D is undetermined. Per germline, CDR1 SGHAT and CDR2 FQNNGV. V was pared by 3 bases and J by 8 bases, with 10 bases between. This CDR3 comprises 12 residues. CDR3 residues: CASSLSSLGYTF. CDR3 nucleotides: TGTGCCAGCAGCTTGTCCTCCTTAGGCTACACCTTC. The variable domain in full, completed from reference TRBV11-2 and TRBJ1-2, reads EAGVAQSPRYKIIEKRQSVAFWCNPISGHATLYWYQQILGQGPKLLIQFQNNGVVDDSQLPKDRFSAERLKGVDSTLKIQPAKLEDSAVYLCASSLSSLGYTFGSGTRLTVV.

This clonotype was picked up a small number of times. The V call is TRBV5-1, the J call TRBJ2-1; 11 bases map to TRBD2. Losses at the gene ends were 2 bases for V and 2 bases for J; bases not matched to a gene: 6. The CDR3 runs to 17 residues. The germline gives CDR1 SGHRS, CDR2 YFSETQ. CDR3 sequence: CASSFETSGGPYNEQFF. DNA of the CDR3: TGCGCCAGCAGCTTTGAAACTAGCGGGGGCCCCTACAATGAGCAGTTCTTC.

This clonotype was observed a handful of times. The chain is built from TRBV5-1 and TRBJ2-1, with D unclear. The V and J ends lost 1 base and 5 bases respectively, with 13 bases between them. Germline V gene lookup returns CDR1 SGHRS and CDR2 YFSETQ. The CDR3 is 15 residues long. DNA of the CDR3: TGCGCCAGCAGCTTGCGGGTCTACCCCGACAATGAGCAGTTCTTC. Protein product: CASSLRVYPDNEQFF.

This sequence joins TRBV2 and TRBJ2-6; no reliable D call. This CDR3 spans 19 amino acids. In germline, CDR1 is SNHLY, CDR2 FYNNEI. V lost 2 bases to trimming and J lost 0 bases, with 17 bases between them. The CDR3: CASSESPMGTRSGANVLTF. The CDR3 nucleotides are TGTGCCAGCAGTGAATCGCCGATGGGAACACGCTCTGGGGCCAACGTCCTGACTTTC.

V usage is TRBV12-3 or TRBV12-4 and J usage is TRBJ2-2; 12 bases agree with TRBD2. V shed 5 bases, J shed 8 bases, and the junction held 9 bases outside the gene matches. The CDR3 is made up of 16 amino acids. The CDR3 nucleotides read TGTGCCAGCAGTCAAGGACTAGCGGGGTTAGCTGGGGAGCTGTTTTTT. This gives the protein CASSQGLAGLAGELFF.

This clonotype was found many times. The chain couples TRBV10-3 to TRBJ2-1; 8 positions agree with TRBD2. Germline-derived CDR1 and CDR2 are ENHRY and SYGVKD. V shed 6 bases, J shed 9 bases, and the junction held 13 bases outside the gene matches. There are 15 residues in the CDR3. CDR3 protein: CAISETGTSNPEQFF. The CDR3 nucleotides are TGTGCCATCAGCGAGACCGGGACTAGTAATCCTGAGCAGTTCTTC.

This clonotype has at least ten counts. The chain uses TRBV6-2 or TRBV6-3 and TRBJ1-2, with D tentatively TRBD1 (5 bases). The CDR3 runs 12 residues. V was shortened by 5 bases and J by 4 bases, with 8 bases between the two germline ends. Germline CDR1 reads MNHEY; CDR2 reads SVGEGT. CDR3 DNA: TGTGCCAGCAGTGACAGTCCCTATGGCTACACCTTC. Its protein is CASSDSPYGYTF.

This clonotype was seen a few times. The CDR3 DNA reads TGCGCCAGCAGCTTGGCCGTCGATGAGCAGTTCTTC. This encodes CASSLAVDEQFF. The J gene is TRBJ2-1, the V gene TRBV5-1, with D unresolved. With 0 bases removed from V and 8 bases from J, the gap between germline ends came to 6 bases. The length of the CDR3 is 12 residues. CDR1 and CDR2 from the germline V gene are SGHRS and YFSETQ.

This clonotype was counted ten times or more. The V call is TRBV11-2, the J call TRBJ1-2, with no clear D. Germline values: CDR1 SGHAT, CDR2 FQNNGV. Between the trimmed V and J ends, which lost 0 bases and 4 bases, there was a span of 9 bases. The CDR3 is made up of 14 amino acids. The CDR3 sequence is CASSLDGTGYGYTF. CDR3 bases: TGTGCCAGCAGCTTAGATGGTACGGGCTATGGCTACACCTTC.

The chain joins TRBV7-3 to TRBJ1-2, with TRBD1 as a possible D gene (6 bases). The germline V and J ends were trimmed by 5 bases and 2 bases, with 12 bases remaining between them. Germline lookup yields CDR1 SGHTA and CDR2 FQGTGA. The CDR3 runs 14 residues. The CDR3 bases are TGTGCCAGCAGCATGGGACACATGAACTATGGCTACACCTTC. It specifies CASSMGHMNYGYTF.

This clonotype was detected a few times. The chain links TRBV3-1 to TRBJ1-5; D remains ambiguous. The CDR3 totals 14 residues. CDR1 is LGHDT, CDR2 YNNKEL, per germline (reference sequence). V shed 1 base and J shed 0 bases, with 4 bases lying between them. CDR3 sequence: CASSQVASNQPQHF. In DNA, the CDR3 is TGTGCCAGCAGCCAAGTTGCTAGCAATCAGCCCCAGCATTTT.

There are a few counts of this clonotype. CDR3 bases: TGTGCCAGCAGCGTAGTAAGAGGTGGGGCCAACGTCCTGACTTTC. This encodes CASSVVRGGANVLTF. This chain links TRBV7-9 with TRBJ2-6; D is unresolved. The CDR3 contains 15 residues. The germline V gene encodes CDR1 SEHNR and CDR2 FQNEAQ (reference sequence). V was pared by 5 bases and J by 3 bases, with 11 bases between.

V gene TRBV12-3 or TRBV12-4 combines with J gene TRBJ1-5; D gene uncertain. The V end lost 8 bases, the J end lost 5 bases, and 13 bases lay between the germline ends. The CDR3 is 13 residues long. CDR3 sequence reads: CASGYRRDQPQHF. CDR3 DNA: TGTGCCAGCGGGTACCGTAGAGATCAGCCCCAGCATTTT.

This chain uses TRBV7-2 with TRBJ1-1; TRBD1 is a possible D gene (6 bases). V dropped 7 bases and J dropped 0 bases, with 9 bases sitting between them. This CDR3 contains 13 residues. The V gene's germline CDR1 is SGHTA and CDR2 FQGNSA. Here the CDR3 reads CASKDSMNTEAFF. DNA of the CDR3: TGTGCCAGCAAGGACAGTATGAACACTGAAGCTTTCTTT.

The V gene is TRBV7-2, the J gene TRBJ1-1; 8 nucleotides match TRBD1. The germline V gene encodes CDR1 SGHTA and CDR2 FQGNSA. The ends lost 4 bases at V and 5 bases at J; junction bases unmatched: 3. The CDR3 loop spans 13 amino acids. As DNA, the CDR3 is TGTGCCAGCAGCTCACAGGGGGAAACTGAAGCTTTCTTT. Translated, it gives CASSSQGETEAFF.

This clonotype occurred a few times. The rearrangement links TRBV24-1 to TRBJ2-1; 8 positions agree with TRBD1. CDR1 KGHDR and CDR2 SFDVKD come from the germline V gene. The CDR3 sequence is 16 residues long. J gave up 5 bases and V 1 base, and 6 bases lay outside the gene matches. The CDR3 is CATSDLQGGSHNEQFF. The CDR3 coding sequence is TGTGCCACCAGTGATTTACAGGGGGGCAGCCACAATGAGCAGTTCTTC.